This entry describes one TCR beta chain. Its matching antigen is unknown. There are 14 residues in the CDR3. In germline, CDR1 is LGHNA, CDR2 YSLEER. Trimming at V came to 1 base and at J to 7 bases, leaving 2 bases not matched to a gene. Incorporated into the TCR beta cDNA libraries were unique molecular identifiers, which served to reduce PCR and sequencing biases. A population of 1 to 10 million T cells gave rise to roughly 0.5 million cDNA molecules. MiXCR, run by TCRdb on the PCR reads, gives a single entry per CDR3 protein. The data contain hundreds of thousands of distinct CDR3 sequences, 45% of them singletons. This entry comes from a study of post-analysis software for immune sequencing data. About the study: Courses of disease covered relapsing-remitting, secondary progressive and progressive-relapsing multiple sclerosis. Study results and limitations: Strong same-batch co-clustering of samples appeared with F measure clustering. Among five TRBV segments more frequent in patients than controls were TRBV5-6, TRBV5-1 and TRBV20-1. Multiple sclerosis patients had significantly lower normalized Chao1 diversity than controls.

The chain has TRBV4-3 and TRBJ2-1; 9 nucleotides match TRBD2. This sequence was found in a girl between 5 and 17 years old with multiple sclerosis. The specimen sequenced was blood. The CDR3 region has the DNA TGCGCCAGCAGCCAAGTCACTAGCGGGAATGAGCAGTTCTTC. This gives the protein CASSQVTSGNEQFF.